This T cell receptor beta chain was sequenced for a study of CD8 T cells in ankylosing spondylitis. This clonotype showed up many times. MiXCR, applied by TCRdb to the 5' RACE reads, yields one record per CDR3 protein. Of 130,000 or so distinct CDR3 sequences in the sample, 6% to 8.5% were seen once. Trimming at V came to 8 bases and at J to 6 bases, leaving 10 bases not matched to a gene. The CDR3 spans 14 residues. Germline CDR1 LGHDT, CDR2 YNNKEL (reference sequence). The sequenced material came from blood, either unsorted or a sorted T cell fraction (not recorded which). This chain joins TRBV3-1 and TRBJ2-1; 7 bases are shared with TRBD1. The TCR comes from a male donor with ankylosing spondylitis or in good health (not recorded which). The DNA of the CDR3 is TGTGCCAGCGGAAGGGGGCATGCAGTCAATGAGCAGTTCTTC. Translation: CASGRGHAVNEQFF.